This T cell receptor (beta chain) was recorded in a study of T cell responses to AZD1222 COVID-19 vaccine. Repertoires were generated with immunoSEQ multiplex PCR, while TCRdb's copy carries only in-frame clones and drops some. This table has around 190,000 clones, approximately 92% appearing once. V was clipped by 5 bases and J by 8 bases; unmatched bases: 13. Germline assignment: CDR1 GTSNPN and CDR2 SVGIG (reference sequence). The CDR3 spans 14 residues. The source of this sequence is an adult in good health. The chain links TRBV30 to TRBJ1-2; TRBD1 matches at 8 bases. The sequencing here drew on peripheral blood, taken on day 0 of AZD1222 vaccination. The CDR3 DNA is TGTGCCTGGGAAGGACAGGGATTAGGTGGAGGCTACACCTTC. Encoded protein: CAWEGQGLGGGYTF.